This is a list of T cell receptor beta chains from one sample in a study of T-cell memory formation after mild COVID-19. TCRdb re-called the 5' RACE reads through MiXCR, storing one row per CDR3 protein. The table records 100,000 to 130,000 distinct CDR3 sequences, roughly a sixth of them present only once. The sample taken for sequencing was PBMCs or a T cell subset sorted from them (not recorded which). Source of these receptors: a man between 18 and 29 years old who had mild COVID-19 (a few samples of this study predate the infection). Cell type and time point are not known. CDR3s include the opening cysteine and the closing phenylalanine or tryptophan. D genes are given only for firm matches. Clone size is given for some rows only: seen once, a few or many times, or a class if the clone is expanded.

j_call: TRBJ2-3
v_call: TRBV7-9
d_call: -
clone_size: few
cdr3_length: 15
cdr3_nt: TGTGCCAGCAGCTTATCCGGGACCCCTCGTGGTACGCAGTATTTT
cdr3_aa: CASSLSGTPRGTQYF

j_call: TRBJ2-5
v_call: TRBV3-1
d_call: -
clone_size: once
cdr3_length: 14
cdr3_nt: TGTGCCAGCAGCGCTGGACAGATCGCGGAGACCCAGTACTTC
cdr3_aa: CASSAGQIAETQYF

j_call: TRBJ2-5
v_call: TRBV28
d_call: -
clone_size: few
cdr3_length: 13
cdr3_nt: TGTGCCAGCAGTACACCGGCTTCAGAGACCCAGTACTTC
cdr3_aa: CASSTPASETQYF

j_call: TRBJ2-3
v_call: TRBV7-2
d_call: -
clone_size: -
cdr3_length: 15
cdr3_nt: TGTGCCAGCAGCTTAGCCACGCGGGGCAAAAATACGCAGTATTTT
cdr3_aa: CASSLATRGKNTQYF

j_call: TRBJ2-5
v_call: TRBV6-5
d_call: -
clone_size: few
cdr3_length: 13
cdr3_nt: TGTGCCAGCAGTTCCTGGGGGGCGAAGACCCAGTACTTC
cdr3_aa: CASSSWGAKTQYF

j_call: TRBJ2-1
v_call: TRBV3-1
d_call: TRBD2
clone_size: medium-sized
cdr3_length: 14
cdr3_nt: TGTGCCAGCAGCCAGCGGGGGGCCGGGAATGAGCAGTTCTTC
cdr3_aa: CASSQRGAGNEQFF

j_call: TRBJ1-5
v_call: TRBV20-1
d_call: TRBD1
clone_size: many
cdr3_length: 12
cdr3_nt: TGCAGTGCTCTACAGGGGAATCAGCCCCAGCATTTT
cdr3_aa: CSALQGNQPQHF

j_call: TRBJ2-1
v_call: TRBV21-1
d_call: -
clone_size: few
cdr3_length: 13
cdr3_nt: TGTGCCAGCACCTCCCCCATCGACAATGAGCAGTTCTTC
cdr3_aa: CASTSPIDNEQFF

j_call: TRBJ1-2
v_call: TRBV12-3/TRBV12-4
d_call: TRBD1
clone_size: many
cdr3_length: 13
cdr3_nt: TGTGCCAGCAGGCCGACAGGGGTAAATGGCTACACCTTC
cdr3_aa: CASRPTGVNGYTF

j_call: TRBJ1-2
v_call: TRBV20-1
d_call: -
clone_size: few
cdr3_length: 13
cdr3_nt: TGCAGTGCTAGGCTAACCTCTGAGGGTGGCTACACCTTC
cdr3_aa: CSARLTSEGGYTF

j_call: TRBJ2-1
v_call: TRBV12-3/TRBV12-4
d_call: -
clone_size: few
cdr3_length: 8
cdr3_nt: TGTGCCAGCAGTTTACTTTTCTTC
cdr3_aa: CASSLLFF

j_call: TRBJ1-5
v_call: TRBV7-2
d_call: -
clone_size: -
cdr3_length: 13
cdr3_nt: TGTGCCAGCAGCTCGACAGGAATTCAGCCCCAGCATTTT
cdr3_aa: CASSSTGIQPQHF

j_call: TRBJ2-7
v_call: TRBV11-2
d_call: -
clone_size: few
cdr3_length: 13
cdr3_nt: TGTGCCAGCAGTATGGACTCAGCCTACGAGCAGTACTTC
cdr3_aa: CASSMDSAYEQYF

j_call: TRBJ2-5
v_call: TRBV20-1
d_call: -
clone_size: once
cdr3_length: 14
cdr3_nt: TGCAGTGCTAAGGAGGGGGGGAACCAAGAGACCCAGTACTTC
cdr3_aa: CSAKEGGNQETQYF

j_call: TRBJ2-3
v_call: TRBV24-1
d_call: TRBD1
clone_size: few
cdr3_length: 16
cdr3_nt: TGTGCCACCAGTGTCCCGGGACAGGGACTCACAGATACGCAGTATTTT
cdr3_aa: CATSVPGQGLTDTQYF

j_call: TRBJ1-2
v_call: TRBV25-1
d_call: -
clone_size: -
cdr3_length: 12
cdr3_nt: TGTGCCAGCAGTGTGTGGCCATATGGCTACACCTTC
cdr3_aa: CASSVWPYGYTF

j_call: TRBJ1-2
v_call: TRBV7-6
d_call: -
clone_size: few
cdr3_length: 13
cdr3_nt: TGTGCCAGCAGCTTAGACAGGGCCAGCGGCTACACCTTC
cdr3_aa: CASSLDRASGYTF

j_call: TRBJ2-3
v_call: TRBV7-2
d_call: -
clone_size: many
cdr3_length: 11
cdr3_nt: TGTGCCAGCAGCGCGACAGATACGCAGTATTTT
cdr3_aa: CASSATDTQYF

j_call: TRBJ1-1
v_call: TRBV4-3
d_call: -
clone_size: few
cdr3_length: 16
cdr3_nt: TGCGCCAGCAGCCAAGATACAGGGCGTAGGGACACTGAAGCTTTCTTT
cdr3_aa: CASSQDTGRRDTEAFF

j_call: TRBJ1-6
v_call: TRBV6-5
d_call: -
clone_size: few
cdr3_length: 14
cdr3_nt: TGTGCCAGCACAGTTGGCCTTCGGGATTCACCCCTCCACTTT
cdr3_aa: CASTVGLRDSPLHF

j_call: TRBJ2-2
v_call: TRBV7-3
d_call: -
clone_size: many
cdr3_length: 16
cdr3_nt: TGTGCCAGCAGCCCCTTTACGACAGCGAACACCGGGGAGCTGTTTTTT
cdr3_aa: CASSPFTTANTGELFF

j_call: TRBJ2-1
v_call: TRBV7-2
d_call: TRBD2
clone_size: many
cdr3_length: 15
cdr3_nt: TGTGCCAGCAGCCTTAGGTTAGCGGGGAGTAATGAGCAGTTCTTC
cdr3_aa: CASSLRLAGSNEQFF

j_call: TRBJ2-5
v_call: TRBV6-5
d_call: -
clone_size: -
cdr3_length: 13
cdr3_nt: TGTGCCAGCAGTTATCACAGGGAAGAGACCCAGTACTTC
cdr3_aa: CASSYHREETQYF

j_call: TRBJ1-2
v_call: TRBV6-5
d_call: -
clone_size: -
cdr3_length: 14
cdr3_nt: TGTGCCAGCAGTTACTCACGGGCAACTGTCGGCTACACCTTC
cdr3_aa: CASSYSRATVGYTF

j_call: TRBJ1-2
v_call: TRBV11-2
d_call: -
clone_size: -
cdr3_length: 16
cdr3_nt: TGTGCCAGCAGCTTAGGAGCGGCATCAACTTACTATGGCTACACCTTC
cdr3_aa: CASSLGAASTYYGYTF

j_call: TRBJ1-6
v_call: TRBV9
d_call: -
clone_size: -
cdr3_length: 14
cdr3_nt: TGTGCCAGCAGCAGGGAGGCCTATAATTCACCCCTCCACTTT
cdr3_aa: CASSREAYNSPLHF

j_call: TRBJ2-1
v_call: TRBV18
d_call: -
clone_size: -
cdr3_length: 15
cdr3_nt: TGTGCCAGCTCACCAGACACAGGGAGGATAGGGGAGCAGTTCTTC
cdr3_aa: CASSPDTGRIGEQFF

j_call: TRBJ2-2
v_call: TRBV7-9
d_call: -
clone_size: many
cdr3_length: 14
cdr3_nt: TGTGCCGCAGATTCTGAAGCCGGCTCCGGGGAGCTGTTTTTT
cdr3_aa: CAADSEAGSGELFF

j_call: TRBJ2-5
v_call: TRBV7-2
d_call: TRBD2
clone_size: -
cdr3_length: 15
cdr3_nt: TGTGCCAGCAGCTTAGCCGGCGGGGGTTTGGAGACCCAGTACTTC
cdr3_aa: CASSLAGGGLETQYF

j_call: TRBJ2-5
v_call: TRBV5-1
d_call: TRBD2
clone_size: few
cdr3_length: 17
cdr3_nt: TGCGCCAGCAGCTTGGGGCCTCAGCGGGGGGACGAAGAGACCCAGTACTTC
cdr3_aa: CASSLGPQRGDEETQYF

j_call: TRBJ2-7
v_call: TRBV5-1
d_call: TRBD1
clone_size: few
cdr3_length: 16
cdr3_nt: TGCGCCAGCAGAAAGACAGGGGGAGTCCTCTCCTACGAGCAGTACTTC
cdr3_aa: CASRKTGGVLSYEQYF

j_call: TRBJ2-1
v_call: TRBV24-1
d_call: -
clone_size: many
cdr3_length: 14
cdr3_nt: TGTGCCACCAGTTTAGACAGGATGGACAATGAGCAGTTCTTC
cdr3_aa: CATSLDRMDNEQFF

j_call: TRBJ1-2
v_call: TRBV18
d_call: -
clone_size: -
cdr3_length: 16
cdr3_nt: TGTGCCAGCTCACCACGCCCGGACCCTGCTGAGGATGGCTACACCTTC
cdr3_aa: CASSPRPDPAEDGYTF

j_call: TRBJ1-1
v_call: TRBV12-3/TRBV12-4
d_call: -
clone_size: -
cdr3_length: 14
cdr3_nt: TGTGCCAGCAGTAGAGGGACCCACAACACTGAAGCTTTCTTT
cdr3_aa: CASSRGTHNTEAFF

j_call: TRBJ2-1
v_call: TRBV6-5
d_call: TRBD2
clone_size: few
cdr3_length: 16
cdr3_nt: TGTGCCAGCAGTTACGTGGTAGTGGGGAGGGGCAATGAGCAGTTCTTC
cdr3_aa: CASSYVVVGRGNEQFF

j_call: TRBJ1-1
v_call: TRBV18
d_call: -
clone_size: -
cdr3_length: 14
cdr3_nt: TGTGCCAGCTCACCACTCGGGGTACGCACTGAAGCTTTCTTT
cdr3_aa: CASSPLGVRTEAFF

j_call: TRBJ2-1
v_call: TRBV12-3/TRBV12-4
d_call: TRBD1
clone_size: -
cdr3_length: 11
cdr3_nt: TGTGCCAGCAGTTCCCGACAGGGGCAGTTCTTC
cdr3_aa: CASSSRQGQFF

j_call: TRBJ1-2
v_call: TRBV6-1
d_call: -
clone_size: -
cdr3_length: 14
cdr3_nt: TGTGCCAGCAGTGAAGTTACAGGGCCATATGGCTACACCTTC
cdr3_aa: CASSEVTGPYGYTF

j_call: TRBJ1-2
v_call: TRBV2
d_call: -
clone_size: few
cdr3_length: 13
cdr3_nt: TGTGCCAGCAGTGTAAAGGTCGACTATGGCTACACCTTC
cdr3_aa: CASSVKVDYGYTF

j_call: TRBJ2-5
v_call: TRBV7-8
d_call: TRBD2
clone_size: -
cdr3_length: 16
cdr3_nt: TGTGCCAGCAGCCCTAAGCGGAGTAGCGGGAAAGAGACCCAGTACTTC
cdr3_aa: CASSPKRSSGKETQYF

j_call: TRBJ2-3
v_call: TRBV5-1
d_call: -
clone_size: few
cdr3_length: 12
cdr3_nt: TGCGCCAGCCGGGAAGGGGCCGATACGCAGTATTTT
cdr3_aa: CASREGADTQYF

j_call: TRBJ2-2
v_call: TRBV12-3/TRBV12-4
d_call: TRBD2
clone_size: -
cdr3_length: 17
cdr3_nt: TGTGCCAGCAGACCGACTAGCGGGGCTTCGAACACCGGGGAGCTGTTTTTT
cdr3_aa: CASRPTSGASNTGELFF

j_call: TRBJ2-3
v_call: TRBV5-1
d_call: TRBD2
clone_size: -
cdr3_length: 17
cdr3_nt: TGCGCCAGCAGCCCGGGGGGGACTAGCGGGGGAACAGATACGCAGTATTTT
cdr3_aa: CASSPGGTSGGTDTQYF

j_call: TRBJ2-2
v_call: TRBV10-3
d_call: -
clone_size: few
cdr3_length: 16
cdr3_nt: TGTGCCATCAGTGATTTGTTGTTCGCGAACACCGGGGAGCTGTTTTTT
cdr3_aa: CAISDLLFANTGELFF